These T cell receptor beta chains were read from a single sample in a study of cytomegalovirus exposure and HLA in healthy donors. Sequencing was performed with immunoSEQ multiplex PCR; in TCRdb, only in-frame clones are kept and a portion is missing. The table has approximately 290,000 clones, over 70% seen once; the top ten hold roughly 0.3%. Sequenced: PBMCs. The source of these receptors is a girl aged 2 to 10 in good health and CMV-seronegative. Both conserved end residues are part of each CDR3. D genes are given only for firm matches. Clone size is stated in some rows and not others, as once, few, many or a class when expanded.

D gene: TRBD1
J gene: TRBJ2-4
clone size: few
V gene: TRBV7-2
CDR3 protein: CASSSEQGTQYF
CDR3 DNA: TGTGCCAGCAGCTCGGAACAGGGGACTCAGTACTTC

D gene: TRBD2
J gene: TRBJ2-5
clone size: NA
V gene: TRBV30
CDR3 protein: CAWKRVGGPGETQYF
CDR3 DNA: TGTGCCTGGAAGCGGGTGGGAGGGCCGGGGGAGACCCAGTACTTC

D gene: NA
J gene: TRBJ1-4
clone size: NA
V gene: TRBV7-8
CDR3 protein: CASLARQIFTAATNEKLFF
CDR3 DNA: TGTGCCAGCTTGGCGCGACAGATCTTCACTGCTGCAACTAATGAAAAACTGTTTTTT

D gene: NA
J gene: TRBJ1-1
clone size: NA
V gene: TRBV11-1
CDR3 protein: CASSLHGQGYTEAFF
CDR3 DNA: TGTGCCAGCAGCTTGCATGGCCAGGGGTACACTGAAGCTTTCTTT

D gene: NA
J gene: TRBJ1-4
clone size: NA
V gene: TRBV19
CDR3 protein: CASSYQDRLFF
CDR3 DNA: TGTGCCAGTAGTTATCAGGACAGACTGTTTTTT

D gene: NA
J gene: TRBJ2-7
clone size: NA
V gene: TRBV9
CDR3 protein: CASSQSHRVYEQYF
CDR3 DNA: TGTGCCAGCAGCCAATCGCATCGGGTTTACGAGCAGTACTTC

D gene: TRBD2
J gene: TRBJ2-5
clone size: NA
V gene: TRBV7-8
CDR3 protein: CASSLRGGLAGELETQYF
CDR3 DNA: TGTGCCAGCAGCTTACGTGGCGGACTAGCGGGAGAACTGGAGACCCAGTACTTC

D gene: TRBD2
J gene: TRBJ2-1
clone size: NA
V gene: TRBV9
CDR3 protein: CASSLRSGGGADEQFF
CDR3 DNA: TGTGCCAGCAGCCTCCGGAGTGGCGGGGGGGCCGATGAGCAGTTCTTC

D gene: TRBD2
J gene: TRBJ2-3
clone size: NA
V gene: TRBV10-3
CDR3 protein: CASGGPGTSGAADTQYF
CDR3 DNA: TGTGCCTCCGGGGGCCCCGGGACTAGCGGGGCCGCAGATACGCAGTATTTT

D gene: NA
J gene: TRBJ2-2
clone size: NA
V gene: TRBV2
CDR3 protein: CASSEAGGTGELFF
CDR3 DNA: TGTGCCAGCAGTGAAGCTGGCGGCACCGGGGAGCTGTTTTTT

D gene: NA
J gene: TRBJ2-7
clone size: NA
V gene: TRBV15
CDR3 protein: CATSKEPGPANEQYF
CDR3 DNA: TGTGCCACCAGCAAAGAGCCGGGTCCCGCGAACGAGCAGTACTTC

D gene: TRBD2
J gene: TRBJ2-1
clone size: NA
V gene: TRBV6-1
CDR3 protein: CASSARQLLPGLAGVNEQFF
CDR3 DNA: TGTGCCAGCAGTGCCAGACAACTCCTCCCGGGACTAGCGGGAGTAAATGAGCAGTTCTTC

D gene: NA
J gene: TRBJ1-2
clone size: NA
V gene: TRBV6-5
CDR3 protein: CASGRGSHYGYTF
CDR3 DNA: TGTGCCAGCGGGAGGGGCAGCCACTATGGCTACACCTTC

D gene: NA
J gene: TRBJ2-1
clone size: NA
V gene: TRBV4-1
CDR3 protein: CASSQLQGDGEQFF
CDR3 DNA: TGCGCCAGCAGCCAATTACAGGGTGATGGAGAGCAGTTCTTC

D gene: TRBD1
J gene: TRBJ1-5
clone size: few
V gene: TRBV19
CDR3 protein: CASSIDWGQGSNQPQHF
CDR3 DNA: TGTGCCAGTAGTATAGATTGGGGACAGGGAAGCAATCAGCCCCAGCATTTT

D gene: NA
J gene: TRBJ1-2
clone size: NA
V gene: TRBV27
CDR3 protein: CVLQSRVPMGYTF
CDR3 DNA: TGTGTTCTGCAGTCGAGGGTCCCCATGGGCTACACCTTC

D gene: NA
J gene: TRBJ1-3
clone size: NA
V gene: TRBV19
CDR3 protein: CASSILPTSSGNTIYF
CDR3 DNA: TGTGCCAGTAGTATCCTGCCGACATCTTCTGGAAACACCATATATTTT

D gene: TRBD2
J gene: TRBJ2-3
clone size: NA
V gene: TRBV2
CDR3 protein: CASSKGLAGSLDTQYF
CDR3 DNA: TGTGCCAGCAGTAAGGGACTAGCGGGGTCTTTGGATACGCAGTATTTT

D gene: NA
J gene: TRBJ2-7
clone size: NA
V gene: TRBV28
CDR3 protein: CASSLGQTYEQYF
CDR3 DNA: TGTGCCAGCAGTTTAGGGCAGACCTACGAGCAGTACTTC

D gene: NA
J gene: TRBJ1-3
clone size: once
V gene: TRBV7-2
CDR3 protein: CASSLVSGGSSGNTIYF
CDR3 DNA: TGTGCCAGCAGCTTAGTTTCCGGTGGGAGCTCTGGAAACACCATATATTTT

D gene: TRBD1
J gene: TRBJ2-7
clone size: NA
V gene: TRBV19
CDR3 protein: CASSARDRGSYEQYF
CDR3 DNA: TGTGCCAGTAGCGCACGGGACAGGGGTTCCTACGAGCAGTACTTC

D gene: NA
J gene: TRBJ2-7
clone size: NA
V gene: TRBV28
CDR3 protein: CASSLSRGPYEQYF
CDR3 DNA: TGTGCCAGCAGTTTATCGCGAGGGCCATACGAGCAGTACTTC

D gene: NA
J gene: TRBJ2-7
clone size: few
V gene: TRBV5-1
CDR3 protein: CASSISTGRNEQYF
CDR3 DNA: TGCGCCAGCAGCATCTCGACAGGTAGAAACGAGCAGTACTTC

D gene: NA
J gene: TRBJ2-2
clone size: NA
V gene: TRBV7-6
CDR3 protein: CASSPSGGRSGGELFF
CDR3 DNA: TGTGCCAGCAGCCCCAGTGGAGGGAGGAGCGGCGGGGAGCTGTTTTTT

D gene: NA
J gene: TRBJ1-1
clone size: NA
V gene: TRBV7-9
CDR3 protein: CASSLGQNTEAFF
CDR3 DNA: TGTGCCAGCAGCTTGGGACAGAACACTGAAGCTTTCTTT

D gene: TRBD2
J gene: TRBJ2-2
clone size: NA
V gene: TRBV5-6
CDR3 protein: CASSRRLGGGFTGELFF
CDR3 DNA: TGTGCCAGCAGCCGAAGACTAGGCGGGGGATTTACCGGGGAGCTGTTTTTT

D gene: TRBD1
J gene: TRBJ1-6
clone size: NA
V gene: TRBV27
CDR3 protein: CASGGQRVSPLHF
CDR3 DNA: TGTGCCAGCGGGGGACAGCGTGTGTCACCCCTCCACTTT

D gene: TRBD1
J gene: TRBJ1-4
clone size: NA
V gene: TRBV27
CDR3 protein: CASSFVAGGEKLFF
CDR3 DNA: TGTGCCAGCAGTTTTGTTGCAGGGGGTGAAAAACTGTTTTTT

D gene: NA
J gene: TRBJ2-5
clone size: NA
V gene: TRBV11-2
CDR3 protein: CASSLVGGAHQETQYF
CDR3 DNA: TGTGCCAGCAGCTTAGTAGGGGGGGCCCATCAAGAGACCCAGTACTTC

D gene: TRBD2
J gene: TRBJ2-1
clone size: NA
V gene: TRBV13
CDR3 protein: CASSLSLAVTYNEQFF
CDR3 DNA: TGTGCCAGCAGCTTAAGTCTAGCGGTGACCTACAATGAGCAGTTCTTC

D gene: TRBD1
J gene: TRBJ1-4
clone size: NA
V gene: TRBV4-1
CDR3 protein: CASSQYGQGGEKLFF
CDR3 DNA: TGCGCCAGCAGCCAGTACGGACAGGGAGGTGAAAAACTGTTTTTT

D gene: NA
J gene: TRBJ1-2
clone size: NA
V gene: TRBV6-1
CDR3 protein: CASSEGWQGRGGYTF
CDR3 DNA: TGTGCCAGCAGTGAAGGGTGGCAGGGAAGGGGTGGCTACACCTTC

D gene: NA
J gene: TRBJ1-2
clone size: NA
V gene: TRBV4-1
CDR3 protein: CASSQDPVGHRGYTF
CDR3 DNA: TGCGCCAGCAGCCAAGACCCAGTGGGACATCGGGGCTACACCTTC

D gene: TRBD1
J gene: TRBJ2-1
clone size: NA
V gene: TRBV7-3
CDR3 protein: CASSFQGDNEQFF
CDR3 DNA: TGTGCCAGCAGCTTTCAGGGGGACAATGAGCAGTTCTTC

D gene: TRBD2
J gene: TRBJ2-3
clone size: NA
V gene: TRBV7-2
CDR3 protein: CASSITSGSADTQYF
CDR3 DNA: TGTGCCAGCAGCATAACTAGCGGGAGTGCAGATACGCAGTATTTT

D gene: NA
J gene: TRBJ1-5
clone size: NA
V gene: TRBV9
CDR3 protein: CASSVGHNQPQHF
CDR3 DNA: TGTGCCAGCAGCGTAGGACACAATCAGCCCCAGCATTTT

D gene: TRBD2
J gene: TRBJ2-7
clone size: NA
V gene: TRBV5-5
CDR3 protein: CASSLSSAGGPSYEQYF
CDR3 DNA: TGTGCCAGCAGCTTGAGCTCGGCGGGAGGGCCCTCCTACGAGCAGTACTTC

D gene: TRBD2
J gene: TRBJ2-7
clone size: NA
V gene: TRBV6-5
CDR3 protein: CASSSGLAFSYEQYF
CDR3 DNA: TGTGCCAGCAGTTCGGGACTAGCGTTTTCCTACGAGCAGTACTTC

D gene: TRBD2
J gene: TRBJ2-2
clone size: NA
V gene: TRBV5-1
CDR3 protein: CASSSSGTSKSAGELFF
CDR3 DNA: TGCGCCAGCAGCTCCTCCGGGACTAGCAAGTCTGCCGGGGAGCTGTTTTTT

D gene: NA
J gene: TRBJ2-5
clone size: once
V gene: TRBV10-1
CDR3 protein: CASSEGGETQYF
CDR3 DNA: TGCGCCAGCAGTGAAGGAGGAGAGACCCAGTACTTC

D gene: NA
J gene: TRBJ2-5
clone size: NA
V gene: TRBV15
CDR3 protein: CATSREGVKTQYF
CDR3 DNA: TGTGCCACCAGCAGGGAAGGGGTAAAGACCCAGTACTTC

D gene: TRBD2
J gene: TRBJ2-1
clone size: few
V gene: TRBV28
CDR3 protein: CATGNLAGGDEQFF
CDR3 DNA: TGTGCCACGGGAAACCTAGCGGGGGGTGATGAGCAGTTCTTC

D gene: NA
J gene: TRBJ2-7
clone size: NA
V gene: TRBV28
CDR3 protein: CASSSSGTHPYEQYF
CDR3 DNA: TGTGCCAGCAGTTCATCCGGGACACACCCCTACGAGCAGTACTTC